This paragraph covers one T cell receptor (beta chain) sequence. Its antigen is currently unknown. This specimen belongs to a study of Ad26.COV2.S vaccination and SARS-CoV-2 variants. Study background: Administration of Ad26.COV2.S was intramuscular, either once or twice 56 days apart.

This table comes from immunoSEQ multiplex PCR, and its TCRdb copy is limited to in-frame clones, with some not included. This repertoire shows 440,000 or so clones, about 88% found once; its top ten account for over 1.5%. Study results and caveats: Breadth of non-spike TCRs did not differ between vaccinees and placebo recipients. Possible underestimation of total T cell responses by the TCR breadth and depth analyses was noted.

The treatment denotes: roughly 20 received Ad26.COV2.S at low or high dose, single or two shots; 5 received placebo; per-sample allocation not given. The samples were gathered on day 63 after the first injection of vaccine or placebo. The clonotype comes from a person aged 18-60 years who received the Ad26.COV2.S COVID-19 vaccine or a placebo. The sequences come from peripheral blood, collected in a trial of Ad26.COV2.S vaccine versus placebo.

The CDR3 sequence is CASSLGSAYNSPLHF. CDR3 nucleotides: TGTGCCAGCAGTTTGGGATCGGCCTATAATTCACCCCTCCACTTT. This rearrangement joins TRBV27 to TRBJ1-6, with D uncertain. CDR3 length equals 15 residues. Deletions cut 3 bases from V and 2 bases from J, with 8 bases between. Germline values: CDR1 MNHEY, CDR2 SMNVEV (reference sequence).